Presented here are 2 T cell receptor beta chains from one specimen sequenced in a study of blood T cell repertoires in COVID-19. Clones were sequenced by immunoSEQ multiplex PCR, and TCRdb holds only the in-frame ones, with some missing. The sample holds roughly 520,000 clones, 88% seen once. The specimen was PBMCs or T cells enriched from blood (not recorded which). The source of these receptors is a woman in her thirties or forties who had recovered from COVID-19.

The chain recombines TRBV7-4 with TRBJ2-1; 12 nucleotides match TRBD2. V lost 5 bases, J lost 9 bases, and 11 bases stayed unmatched. From germline, CDR1 is SGHVT and CDR2 SQSDAQ. This CDR3 region has 16 residues. The CDR3: CASSPRTSGISGEQFF. The CDR3 DNA reads TGTGCCAGCAGCCCCCGGACTAGCGGGATATCGGGTGAGCAGTTCTTC.

This sequence joins TRBV4-3 and TRBJ1-5, with 7 bases that match TRBD1. This CDR3 has 14 amino acids. Trimming took 5 bases from V and 4 from J; bases not matched to a gene: 5. Germline loops: CDR1 LGHNA, CDR2 YSLEER. This CDR3 reads CASSARQGNQPQHF. CDR3 nucleotide sequence: TGCGCCAGCAGCGCGCGACAGGGTAATCAGCCCCAGCATTTT.